A selection of T cell receptor beta chains follows, all from one sample in a study of radiation and T cells in renal cell carcinoma. The data were produced by immunoSEQ multiplex PCR, yet TCRdb's version contains in-frame clones alone and is incomplete. This sample has about 130,000 clones, with more than 70% found just once. Sequenced material: blood, taken from a patient whose treatment included radiotherapy and nephrectomy. All receptors come from a woman between 45 and 60 years old with renal cell carcinoma. Both conserved end residues are part of each CDR3. The D gene is left open where the match is weak. Clone size is not always given. Where it is, it says once, few, many or a class for expanded clones.

clone size,J gene,D gene,V gene,CDR3 protein,CDR3 DNA
.,TRBJ2-7,.,TRBV6-1,CASTSAAGALSEQYF,TGTGCCAGCACCTCAGCTGCAGGGGCCCTCTCCGAGCAGTACTTC
.,TRBJ1-2,.,TRBV4-1,CASSQVSSEGYTF,TGCGCCAGCAGCCAAGTGTCCAGTGAGGGCTACACCTTC
.,TRBJ2-7,TRBD1,TRBV19,CASSRTGTGYEQYF,TGTGCCAGTAGTAGGACGGGGACAGGCTACGAGCAGTACTTC
.,TRBJ2-3,TRBD2,TRBV9,CASSDIGTSRYGTQYF,TGTGCCAGCAGCGACATCGGGACTAGTCGGTACGGAACGCAGTATTTT
.,TRBJ1-5,.,TRBV7-2,CASSLDSNQPQHF,TGTGCCAGCAGCTTAGACAGCAATCAGCCCCAGCATTTT
few,TRBJ1-5,.,TRBV6-1,CASSPYSGGNQPQHF,TGTGCCAGCAGTCCCTACTCGGGGGGCAATCAGCCCCAGCATTTT
.,TRBJ2-5,TRBD1,TRBV7-2,CASSTRDSQETQYF,TGTGCCAGCAGCACCCGGGACAGCCAAGAGACCCAGTACTTC
.,TRBJ1-1,.,TRBV7-6,CASSSVNTEAFF,TGTGCCAGTTCTTCCGTGAACACTGAAGCTTTCTTT
once,TRBJ2-3,.,TRBV5-1,CASSLLGMTDTQYF,TGCGCCAGCAGCTTGCTGGGGATGACAGATACGCAGTATTTT
.,TRBJ1-1,.,TRBV7-9,CASRQNTEAFF,TGTGCCAGCAGACAGAACACTGAAGCTTTCTTT
.,TRBJ1-2,.,TRBV15,CATSRETGRSGYTF,TGTGCCACCAGCAGAGAGACAGGCCGGAGTGGCTACACCTTC
.,TRBJ2-7,.,TRBV23-1,CASSQGGGKPTYEQYF,TGCGCCAGCAGTCAAGGGGGCGGCAAGCCGACCTACGAGCAGTACTTC
.,TRBJ2-1,TRBD2,TRBV19,CASSSPSGVSYNEQFF,TGTGCCAGTAGTTCACCTAGCGGGGTCTCCTACAATGAGCAGTTCTTC
.,TRBJ2-7,TRBD2,TRBV18,CASSPLSGGSYEQYF,TGTGCCAGCTCACCACTGAGCGGGGGCTCCTACGAGCAGTACTTC
few,TRBJ1-1,.,TRBV5-1,CASSLEQNTEAFF,TGCGCCAGCAGCTTGGAACAGAACACTGAAGCTTTCTTT
.,TRBJ2-7,.,TRBV14,CASSQGVGDLGYF,TGTGCCAGCAGCCAAGGTGTAGGGGACCTCGGGTACTTC
once,TRBJ1-2,.,TRBV10-3,CAISEADPERGYTF,TGTGCCATCAGTGAAGCGGACCCAGAGCGGGGCTACACCTTC
.,TRBJ1-6,.,TRBV4-2,CASSQDSWGGYSPLHF,TGTGCCAGCAGCCAAGATTCTTGGGGGGGATATTCACCCCTCCACTTT
.,TRBJ2-2,TRBD1,TRBV2,CASSRTGGASGELFF,TGTGCCAGCAGTCGGACAGGGGGCGCATCCGGGGAGCTGTTTTTT
.,TRBJ1-2,.,TRBV6-1,CASSEALVGGYTF,TGTGCCAGCAGTGAAGCGCTGGTGGGGGGCTACACCTTC
.,TRBJ1-5,.,TRBV7-9,CASSLETFQPQHF,TGTGCCAGCAGCTTAGAGACATTTCAGCCCCAGCATTTT
.,TRBJ1-2,.,TRBV10-3,CAISAKGEAHYGYTF,TGTGCCATCAGTGCGAAAGGGGAAGCGCACTATGGCTACACCTTC
.,TRBJ2-7,TRBD2,TRBV4-2,CASSQDVGGLHSTLAYEQYF,TGTGCCAGCAGCCAAGATGTTGGGGGACTACACTCCACCCTTGCCTACGAGCAGTACTTC
.,TRBJ2-5,TRBD1,TRBV7-2,CASSSGTGGARTQYF,TGTGCCAGCAGCTCCGGGACAGGGGGCGCTCGGACCCAGTACTTC
.,TRBJ1-1,.,TRBV6-1,CANSQGLNTEAFF,TGTGCCAATTCGCAGGGGCTGAACACTGAAGCTTTCTTT
.,TRBJ2-7,TRBD1,TRBV7-9,CASSLRTGGYEQYF,TGTGCCAGCAGCTTAAGGACAGGGGGCTACGAGCAGTACTTC
.,TRBJ1-2,.,TRBV7-2,CASSLGSPGVEQGYTF,TGTGCCAGCAGCTTAGGAAGTCCAGGGGTGGAGCAAGGCTACACCTTC
.,TRBJ1-1,.,TRBV2,CASSAALGGTEAFF,TGTGCCAGCAGCGCAGCTCTTGGGGGAACTGAAGCTTTCTTT
.,TRBJ2-7,.,TRBV2,CASNPVPAQYF,TGTGCCAGCAATCCGGTTCCTGCGCAGTACTTC
.,TRBJ1-1,.,TRBV7-9,CASSSAGNRDTFF,TGTGCCAGCAGCTCAGCGGGTAACAGGGATACTTTCTTT
once,TRBJ2-3,.,TRBV6-1,CASRLVLGSDTQYF,TGTGCCAGCAGACTAGTTTTAGGATCAGATACGCAGTATTTT
.,TRBJ1-5,.,TRBV19,CASSNTGSQPQHF,TGTGCCAGTAGTAATACAGGGAGTCAGCCCCAGCATTTT
.,TRBJ1-1,.,TRBV5-1,CASSLEQGVRAFF,TGCGCCAGCAGCTTGGAACAGGGAGTAAGAGCTTTCTTT
.,TRBJ2-3,.,TRBV7-8,CASSPHTDTQYF,TGTGCCAGCAGCCCGCACACAGATACGCAGTATTTT
.,TRBJ2-5,.,TRBV5-1,CASSLGGSETQYF,TGCGCCAGCAGCTTGGGGGGGTCAGAGACCCAGTACTTC
.,TRBJ2-3,.,TRBV6-6,CASSSLPWDTQYF,TGTGCCAGCAGTTCCCTTCCATGGGATACGCAGTATTTT
.,TRBJ2-7,TRBD2,TRBV7-8,CASSFDGTSRPSYEQYF,TGTGCCAGCAGCTTCGATGGGACTAGCCGACCCTCCTACGAGCAGTACTTC
.,TRBJ2-4,.,TRBV11-2,CASSFGSALAKNIQYF,TGTGCCAGCAGCTTCGGGTCGGCTCTAGCCAAAAACATTCAGTACTTC
.,TRBJ1-4,.,TRBV5-4,CASSRYEGKLFF,TGTGCCAGCAGCCGTTACGAGGGAAAACTGTTTTTT
.,TRBJ1-1,TRBD1,TRBV5-1,CASSSTGGDTEAFF,TGCGCCAGCAGCTCGACAGGGGGTGACACTGAAGCTTTCTTT
.,TRBJ2-4,.,TRBV29-1,CSVEGAAGTKNIQYF,TGCAGCGTTGAGGGGGCAGCGGGAACCAAAAACATTCAGTACTTC
.,TRBJ2-7,.,TRBV5-4,CASSLGVGISYEQYF,TGTGCCAGCAGCTTGGGGGTAGGGATCTCCTACGAGCAGTACTTC
.,TRBJ1-1,.,TRBV6-1,CASSQVPEAFF,TGTGCCAGCAGTCAAGTGCCTGAAGCTTTCTTT
.,TRBJ1-4,TRBD1,TRBV6-1,CASSGPGQRNEKLFF,TGTGCCAGCAGTGGTCCGGGACAGCGTAATGAAAAACTGTTTTTT
.,TRBJ1-2,.,TRBV6-1,CASRFEHRDAYGYTF,TGTGCCAGCAGGTTCGAACACCGGGACGCCTATGGCTACACCTTC
.,TRBJ2-7,TRBD1,TRBV6-6,CASSYDRGYEQYF,TGTGCCAGCAGTTACGACAGGGGCTACGAGCAGTACTTC
.,TRBJ2-7,.,TRBV7-9,CASTLTGQTYEQYF,TGTGCCAGCACCTTGACCGGACAGACCTACGAGCAGTACTTC
.,TRBJ2-7,.,TRBV6-5,CASSYDRDGYEQYF,TGTGCCAGCAGTTACGACCGGGACGGCTACGAGCAGTACTTC
.,TRBJ1-1,.,TRBV5-1,CASSDVSTEAFF,TGCGCCAGCAGCGATGTATCCACTGAAGCTTTCTTT
.,TRBJ1-1,.,TRBV7-9,CASSPRNLRGTEAFF,TGTGCCAGCAGCCCCAGAAACTTGAGGGGGACTGAAGCTTTCTTT
.,TRBJ1-6,.,TRBV7-2,CASSLVGGPQGGNSPLHF,TGTGCCAGCAGCTTAGTGGGGGGCCCTCAGGGAGGTAATTCACCCCTCCACTTT
.,TRBJ1-2,TRBD1,TRBV19,CASLTGAANYGYTF,TGTGCCAGCCTAACAGGGGCGGCTAACTATGGCTACACCTTC
.,TRBJ2-3,.,TRBV4-3,CASSQVRSSTDTQYF,TGCGCCAGCAGCCAAGTCCGATCTAGCACAGATACGCAGTATTTT
.,TRBJ2-7,TRBD1,TRBV5-4,CASSFQGARYEQYF,TGTGCCAGCAGCTTCCAGGGGGCAAGATACGAGCAGTACTTC
.,TRBJ1-2,.,TRBV6-1,CASSERGRDGYTF,TGTGCCAGCAGTGAAAGAGGGCGGGATGGCTACACCTTC
.,TRBJ2-7,TRBD2,TRBV6-1,CASSRTSANEQYF,TGTGCCAGCAGCCGGACTAGCGCTAACGAGCAGTACTTC
.,TRBJ1-6,TRBD1,TRBV13,CASSSSVDRGRKSPLHF,TGTGCCAGCAGCTCGTCCGTCGACAGGGGGCGTAAGTCACCCCTCCACTTT
.,TRBJ1-1,.,TRBV6-5,CASRKTGNTEAFF,TGTGCCAGCAGGAAAACAGGGAACACTGAAGCTTTCTTT
.,TRBJ1-3,.,TRBV7-6,CASSLAKGKSGNTIYF,TGTGCCAGCAGCTTAGCGAAGGGGAAGTCCGGAAACACCATATATTTT
.,TRBJ2-3,.,TRBV18,CASSQQDTDTQYF,TGTGCCAGCTCACAACAGGACACAGATACGCAGTATTTT